These 24 T cell receptor beta chains were all obtained from the same sample, sequenced in a study of T-cell reconstitution after alpha-beta-depleted transplantation in children. It was with unique molecular identifiers that the TCRbeta library was prepared. In TCRdb, the PCR reads were re-called with MiXCR into one record per CDR3 protein. There are approximately 400,000 distinct CDR3 sequences in the sample; roughly a tenth occur only once, and approximately 5% lies in the top ten. This material consisted of PBMCs from the stem cell graft donor, taken from the stem cell graft. The receptors stem from a human donor who donated a stem cell graft to a child with acute myeloid leukemia.

Here the CDR3 reads CASSLGGAGDETQYF. DNA for the CDR3: TGTGCCAGCAGCTTAGGCGGGGCAGGAGACGAGACCCAGTACTTC. The chain links TRBV7-6 to TRBJ2-5, with D perhaps TRBD2 (6 bases). Germline V gene data show CDR1 as SGHVS and CDR2 as FNYEAQ. CDR3 length: 15 residues. V was pared by 1 base and J by 5 bases, with 14 bases between.

By sample fraction, this clonotype is medium-sized (0.01 to 0.1%). The rearrangement uses TRBV5-1 and TRBJ2-7; 12 bases are a match to TRBD1. V lost 4 bases, J lost 7 bases, and 12 bases stayed unmatched. CDR1 and CDR2 from the germline V gene are SGHRS and YFSETQ. The CDR3 spans 16 residues. The DNA for the CDR3 is TGCGCCAGCAGCATTGAGCCGGGACAGGGGGCGAATGAGCAGTACTTC. It specifies CASSIEPGQGANEQYF.

There are a few counts of this clonotype. The chain carries TRBV29-1 and TRBJ2-5; 8 positions match TRBD1. Germline trimming cut 0 bases from V and 3 bases from J; bases unmatched to any gene: 9. The CDR3 is made up of 16 amino acids. CDR1 and CDR2 (germline): SQVTM, ANQGSEA. The CDR3 bases are TGCAGCGTTGAAGATTTGGGGGGACAGGTGAAAGAGACCCAGTACTTC. Translated, it gives CSVEDLGGQVKETQYF.

In its sample, this clonotype was seen a few times. The chain employs TRBV19 and TRBJ2-4; 11 positions match TRBD2. V lost 3 bases and J lost 4; bases outside the gene matches: 2. Per germline, CDR1 LNHDA and CDR2 SQIVND (reference sequence). The length of the CDR3 is 15 residues. CDR3 residues: CASSILAGGKNIQYF. The DNA of the CDR3 is TGTGCCAGTAGTATCCTAGCGGGGGGAAAAAACATTCAGTACTTC. Using reference TRBV19 and TRBJ2-4 for the parts outside the CDR3, the full variable domain is DGGITQSPKYLFRKEGQNVTLSCEQNLNHDAMYWYRQDPGQGLRLIYYSQIVNDFQKGDIAEGYSVSREKKESFPLTVTSAQKNPTAFYLCASSILAGGKNIQYFGAGTRLSVL.

The chain uses TRBV6-2 or TRBV6-3 and TRBJ2-1; D unresolved. Germline CDR1 is MNHEY and CDR2 is SVGEGT. Trimming cost V 7 bases and J 5 bases, with 15 bases left between them. The CDR3 runs to 14 residues. CDR3 sequence (DNA): TGTGCCAGCACCACTACGAAGCCAAACAATGAGCAGTTCTTC. Encoded protein: CASTTTKPNNEQFF.

The J gene is TRBJ1-2, the V gene TRBV19; 10 nucleotides match TRBD1. The trim removed 10 bases at V and 4 bases at J, leaving 6 bases unmatched. CDR3 length: 13 amino acids. CDR1 is LNHDA and CDR2 is SQIVND in the germline V gene (reference sequence). CDR3 loop: CATRTGGIYGYTF. CDR3 bases: TGTGCCACCCGGACAGGGGGGATCTATGGCTACACCTTC. The full variable domain, completed using reference TRBV19 and TRBJ1-2, is DGGITQSPKYLFRKEGQNVTLSCEQNLNHDAMYWYRQDPGQGLRLIYYSQIVNDFQKGDIAEGYSVSREKKESFPLTVTSAQKNPTAFYLCATRTGGIYGYTFGSGTRLTVV.

The chain has TRBV20-1 and TRBJ1-5; a possible D gene is TRBD1 (6 bases). The ends were cut back, 6 bases at V and 4 bases at J, with 19 bases in the middle. The CDR3 totals 15 residues. From germline, CDR1 is DFQATT and CDR2 SNEGSKA (reference sequence). CDR3: CSATFGGDMNQPQHF. CDR3 bases: TGCAGTGCCACCTTCGGAGGGGACATGAATCAGCCCCAGCATTTT.

The genes are TRBV12-3 or TRBV12-4 and TRBJ2-1, with TRBD2 as a possible D gene (5 bases). The V end lost 3 bases, the J end lost 5 bases, and 14 bases lay between the germline ends. This CDR3 has 15 residues. The CDR3 DNA sequence: TGTGCCAGCAGTTTCCTGATTACCGGGGACAATGAGCAGTTCTTC. Residues: CASSFLITGDNEQFF.

This chain connects TRBV20-1 to TRBJ1-4; D uncertain. Per germline, CDR1 DFQATT and CDR2 SNEGSKA (reference sequence). This CDR3 spans 15 amino acids. V lost 0 bases and J 0 bases, leaving 8 bases between the germline ends. CDR3 bases: TGCAGTGCTAGAGATCCCGGGACAACTAATGAAAAACTGTTTTTT. It codes for CSARDPGTTNEKLFF.

This clonotype appeared a few times. The chain carries TRBV7-9 and TRBJ2-3; perhaps TRBD2 as D (5 bases). The V gene lost 8 bases and the J gene lost 1 base, with 16 bases spanning the gap. CDR1 and CDR2 from the germline V gene are SEHNR and FQNEAQ (reference sequence). The CDR3 runs 15 residues. CDR3 region: CASCDGGGGTDTQYF. CDR3 nucleotide sequence: TGTGCCAGCTGCGACGGAGGCGGCGGCACAGATACGCAGTATTTT.

This clonotype was counted a few times. V and J are TRBV2 and TRBJ2-3; D could derive from TRBD1 or TRBD2 (5 bases each). With 3 bases removed from V and 2 bases from J, the gap between germline ends came to 12 bases. Germline lookup yields CDR1 SNHLY and CDR2 FYNNEI. CDR3 length: 15 residues. CDR3 nucleotide sequence: TGTGCCAGCAGTGATCGACGGGGCTCCACAGATACGCAGTATTTT. Translating it yields CASSDRRGSTDTQYF.

The table lists this clonotype with many counts. The chain links TRBV4-1 to TRBJ1-2; weak D call: TRBD1 (6 bases). V was trimmed by 0 bases and J by 4 bases, leaving 6 bases between them. CDR1 MGHRA and CDR2 YSYEKL come from the germline V gene. The CDR3 is made up of 13 amino acids. This CDR3 is CASSQEGAYGYTF. The CDR3 DNA follows: TGCGCCAGCAGCCAAGAGGGGGCCTATGGCTACACCTTC.

This clonotype was seen a handful of times. The CDR3: CASSPLTGAGAQHF. CDR3 DNA sequence: TGTGCCAGCAGCCCCTTGACGGGAGCGGGGGCCCAGCATTTT. The chain carries TRBV7-9 and TRBJ1-5, with D perhaps matching TRBD1 (5 bases). The CDR3 contains 14 residues. Germline values: CDR1 SEHNR, CDR2 FQNEAQ (reference sequence). Trimming cost V 5 bases and J 11 bases, with 19 bases left between them.

This chain connects TRBV19 to TRBJ2-1; 16 nucleotides align to TRBD2. Germline CDR1 LNHDA, CDR2 SQIVND (reference sequence). V was pared by 4 bases and J by 9 bases, with 3 bases of the junction left unmatched. The CDR3 loop spans 15 amino acids. This CDR3 reads CASSKGTSGRGEQFF. The CDR3 region has the DNA TGTGCCAGTAGTAAAGGGACTAGCGGGAGGGGTGAGCAGTTCTTC.

This clonotype was counted many times. The chain is built from TRBV29-1 and TRBJ2-3; 10 bases match TRBD2. V dropped 4 bases and J dropped 5; count of bases not matched to a gene: 0. The CDR3 sequence is 12 residues long. The germline V gene has CDR1 SQVTM and CDR2 ANQGSEA. CDR3 in amino acids: CSVGLAGDTQYF. The CDR3 DNA is TGCAGCGTTGGACTAGCGGGAGATACGCAGTATTTT.

This clonotype was recorded a few times. The chain has TRBV12-3 or TRBV12-4 and TRBJ2-3, with a weak D call TRBD2 (5 bases). V gave up 6 bases and J gave up 6 bases, with 13 bases separating them. This CDR3 has 13 residues. The CDR3, as DNA: TGTGCCAGCAGCCTTCACGGGGAGGATACGCAGTATTTT. The encoded protein is CASSLHGEDTQYF.

The CDR3 DNA is TGCAGCGTTGAAGAGGCTAGCGGGAGTAAGTATGAGCAGTTCTTC. This gives the protein CSVEEASGSKYEQFF. The chain combines TRBV29-1 with TRBJ2-1, with TRBD2 matching 10 bases. The J segment lost 8 bases and the V segment lost 0 bases, leaving 7 bases of the junction unmatched. CDR3 length: 15 amino acids. Germline assignment: CDR1 SQVTM and CDR2 ANQGSEA.

V gene TRBV6-5 combines with J gene TRBJ1-1; D possibly corresponds to TRBD1 (5 bases). Between the trimmed V and J ends, which lost 2 bases and 5 bases, there was a span of 12 bases. In germline, CDR1 is MNHEY, CDR2 SVGAGI. The CDR3 loop spans 14 amino acids. This CDR3 reads CASSYPGGKTEAFF. The CDR3 region has the DNA TGTGCCAGCAGTTACCCGGGGGGAAAGACTGAAGCTTTCTTT.

The table lists this clonotype with a few counts. The DNA for the CDR3 is TGTGCCTGGAGTGTACCGAATAGCGGGAGTGGGGAGCTGTTTTTT. It yields the protein CAWSVPNSGSGELFF. V and J are TRBV30 and TRBJ2-2; the match to TRBD2 covers 9 bases. J gave up 8 bases and V 0 bases, and 7 bases lay outside the gene matches. The germline CDR1 and CDR2 sequences are GTSNPN and SVGIG (reference sequence). This CDR3 has 15 residues.

With respect to this clonotype: The junction departs from germline at one end; a sequencing error may be responsible. In nucleotides, the CDR3 is TGTGCCAGCAGTCAAAGGTGGCAGGCGAATGAACAACTGTTTTTT. Translating gives CASSQRWQANEQLFF. This chain uses TRBV7-3 with TRBJ1-4; D not certain. Germline-derived CDR1 and CDR2 are SGHTA and FQGTGA. The CDR3 totals 15 residues. Full variable domain (remainder filled in from reference TRBV7-3 and TRBJ1-4): GAGVSQTPSNKVTEKGKYVELRCDPISGHTALYWYRQSLGQGPEFLIYFQGTGAADDSGLPNDRFFAVRPEGSVSTLKIQRTERGDSAVYLCASSQRWQANEQLFFGSGTQLSVL.

This sequence joins TRBV3-1 and TRBJ1-2; possibly TRBD1 for D (5 bases). V was clipped by 1 base and J by 4 bases, with 13 bases between them. The CDR3 length is 15 residues. Germline values: CDR1 LGHDT, CDR2 YNNKEL (reference sequence). The CDR3 DNA reads as TGTGCCAGCAGCCAAGTCGGGGGTTCCGGCTATGGCTACACCTTC. Translating gives CASSQVGGSGYGYTF.

The V call is TRBV20-1, the J call TRBJ1-3, with D perhaps TRBD1 (6 bases). The V and J ends lost 3 bases and 0 bases respectively, with 9 bases between them. The germline V gene encodes CDR1 DFQATT and CDR2 SNEGSKA (reference sequence). The CDR3 has 14 amino acids. CDR3 DNA sequence: TGCAGTGCTAGCGACAGGAGCTCTGGAAACACCATATATTTT. Its protein is CSASDRSSGNTIYF.

The V and J genes are TRBV7-9 and TRBJ2-3; 8 bases fit TRBD1. Trimming took 2 bases from V and 3 from J; bases not matched to a gene: 7. Germline CDR1 SEHNR, CDR2 FQNEAQ (reference sequence). This CDR3 comprises 16 residues. The CDR3 reads CASSLLAGGATDTQYF. The CDR3 coding sequence is TGTGCCAGCAGCTTATTAGCAGGGGGCGCGACAGATACGCAGTATTTT.

The V gene is TRBV5-5, the J gene TRBJ2-7; TRBD2 is a possible D gene (7 bases). The length of the CDR3 is 13 residues. In germline, CDR1 is SGHKS, CDR2 YYEKEE (reference sequence). The germline V and J ends were trimmed by 4 bases and 4 bases, with 12 bases remaining between them. The CDR3 loop reads CASSMGGRYEQYV. DNA for the CDR3: TGTGCCAGCAGCATGGGGGGGCGTTACGAGCAGTACGTC.